The 14 T cell receptor beta chains below all came from one sample that was sequenced in a study of CD8 T cells in ankylosing spondylitis. TCRdb called the 5' RACE reads again in MiXCR, with one record for every CDR3 protein. The profile shows under 200,000 distinct CDR3 sequences, 10% to 15% of them singletons. Material for sequencing was blood, either unsorted or a sorted T cell fraction (not recorded which). These receptors originate from a female donor with ankylosing spondylitis or in good health (not recorded which).

Many counts were recorded for this clonotype. V and J are TRBV6-5 and TRBJ1-5; TRBD1 might be the D (6 bases). Trimming pared 4 bases from V and 5 bases from J, leaving 9 bases between. Germline lookup yields CDR1 MNHEY and CDR2 SVGAGI. The CDR3 runs 13 residues. CDR3 protein: CASSFTGYQPQHF. CDR3 coding DNA: TGTGCCAGCAGTTTCACAGGGTATCAGCCCCAGCATTTT.

This sequence joins TRBV11-2 and TRBJ2-5, with 10 bases fitting TRBD2. The CDR3 covers 16 residues. The germline CDR1 and CDR2 sequences are SGHAT and FQNNGV. V lost 2 bases and J lost 5; bases outside the gene matches: 8. For the CDR3, the DNA is TGTGCCAGCAGCTTAAGAGCGGGAGGGCCGCAGGAGACCCAGTACTTC. Translating it yields CASSLRAGGPQETQYF. The full variable domain, in which reference TRBV11-2 and TRBJ2-5 provide the parts outside the CDR3, is EAGVAQSPRYKIIEKRQSVAFWCNPISGHATLYWYQQILGQGPKLLIQFQNNGVVDDSQLPKDRFSAERLKGVDSTLKIQPAKLEDSAVYLCASSLRAGGPQETQYFGPGTRLLVL.

In this sample, this clonotype turned up many times. The chain recombines TRBV12-3 or TRBV12-4 with TRBJ1-2; 10 bases map to TRBD1. There are 15 residues in the CDR3. J gave up 2 bases and V 5 bases, and 5 bases lay outside the gene matches. CDR3 sequence: CASSLGTGENYGYTF. The CDR3 DNA reads as TGTGCCAGCAGTCTAGGGACAGGGGAGAACTATGGCTACACCTTC.

Comments on this clonotype: A much larger clone sits a single nucleotide away, making a read error possible. Because it lacks the conserved phenylalanine or tryptophan at the end, this CDR3 is likely a read error. The chain has TRBV12-3 or TRBV12-4 and TRBJ1-2, with TRBD1 matching over 9 bases. CDR3 length: 12 residues. Trimming cost V 6 bases and J 8 bases; bases outside gene matches: 4. The CDR3 reads CASRRTGDGYTL. Written as DNA, the CDR3 is TGTGCCAGCAGGCGGACAGGGGACGGCTACACCCTC.

This clonotype was seen ten or more times. The DNA for the CDR3 is TGTGCCAGCAGTACCATGCAGGGAAACTATGGCTACACCTTC. It specifies CASSTMQGNYGYTF. The rearrangement links TRBV12-3 or TRBV12-4 to TRBJ1-2, with D perhaps matching TRBD1 (5 bases). The length of the CDR3 is 14 residues. V lost 5 bases to trimming and J lost 2 bases, with 12 bases between them.

A remark on this clonotype: A read error may explain this, as a much larger clone is one base away. The chain couples TRBV7-2 to TRBJ2-1; maybe TRBD2 (5 bases). V was cut by 2 bases and J by 7 bases, with 12 bases left in between. CDR1 is SGHTA, CDR2 FQGNSA, per germline. The CDR3 covers 14 residues. The CDR3 sequence is CASSLLATLNEQFF. The CDR3, as DNA: TGTGCCAGCAGCTTACTAGCTACATTAAATGAGCAGTTCTTC.

This clonotype has at least ten counts. The chain combines TRBV28 with TRBJ2-1; D unresolved. Germline V gene data show CDR1 as MDHEN and CDR2 as SYDVKM. The CDR3 extends over 14 amino acids. The V end lost 5 bases, the J end lost 0 bases, and 8 bases lay between the germline ends. CDR3 sequence: CASSGRTSYNEQFF. In DNA, the CDR3 is TGTGCCAGCAGTGGCCGAACCTCCTACAATGAGCAGTTCTTC.

To note about this clonotype: With a much larger clone just one base away, this may be a read error. CDR3 sequence (DNA): TGTGCCAGCAGTAGGGGGACAGGGGAAAGTGAAAAACTGATTTTT. Amino acid sequence: CASSRGTGESEKLIF. The chain has TRBV28 and TRBJ1-4; 10 positions agree with TRBD1. Germline V CDR1 and CDR2: MDHEN, SYDVKM. CDR3 length: 15 residues.

Ten or more counts support this clonotype. The chain joins TRBV7-3 to TRBJ2-2; 7 bases map to TRBD1. V was pared by 3 bases and J by 1 base, with 2 bases of the junction left unmatched. The V gene's germline CDR1 is SGHTA and CDR2 FQGTGA. CDR3 length: 15 residues. The CDR3 here is CASSLQGVNTGELFF. CDR3 DNA sequence: TGTGCCAGCAGCTTGCAGGGGGTGAACACCGGGGAGCTGTTTTTT.

This clonotype was detected many times. The V and J genes are TRBV3-1 and TRBJ2-3, with TRBD2 identical over 7 bases. Trimming took 0 bases from V and 6 from J; bases not matched to a gene: 6. The germline gives CDR1 LGHDT, CDR2 YNNKEL (reference sequence). The CDR3 extends over 15 amino acids. CDR3 residues: CASSQEERGGDTQYF. The CDR3 DNA reads TGTGCCAGCAGCCAAGAAGAGCGGGGCGGGGATACGCAGTATTTT.

This clonotype was detected ten times or more. V and J are TRBV5-1 and TRBJ1-1, with D perhaps TRBD1 (5 bases). The V and J ends lost 2 bases and 3 bases respectively, with 11 bases between them. This CDR3 comprises 14 residues. The V gene's germline CDR1 is SGHRS and CDR2 YFSETQ. In DNA form, the CDR3 reads TGCGCCAGCAGCTTCCAGGGTTTCGACACTGAAGCTTTCTTT. Residues: CASSFQGFDTEAFF.

V and J are TRBV6-1 and TRBJ1-1; D is ambiguous. The CDR3 has 14 amino acids. The germline gives CDR1 MNHNS, CDR2 SASEGT. Trimming shortened V by 6 bases and J by 1 base, and 12 bases separated the two germline ends. The CDR3 DNA follows: TGTGCCAGCAGCCCTACCTTCTCGAACACTGAAGCTTTCTTT. Its translation: CASSPTFSNTEAFF.

The table lists this clonotype with many counts. The rearrangement links TRBV20-1 to TRBJ2-7; the match to TRBD2 covers 9 bases. V shed 3 bases and J 2 bases; nucleotides not matched to a gene: 8. The length of the CDR3 is 15 residues. CDR1 and CDR2 (germline): DFQATT, SNEGSKA (reference sequence). The CDR3 region is CSARKASGDAYEQYF. Written as DNA, the CDR3 is TGCAGTGCTAGGAAGGCTAGCGGGGATGCCTACGAGCAGTACTTC.

Ten or more counts support this clonotype. The chain has TRBV12-3 or TRBV12-4 and TRBJ1-6; D gene uncertain. V was trimmed by 6 bases and J by 5 bases, leaving 8 bases between them. The CDR3 loop spans 13 amino acids. The CDR3 reads CASSPHDNSPLHF. CDR3 sequence (DNA): TGTGCCAGCAGCCCACACGATAATTCACCCCTCCACTTT.